The table lists the clone carrying this TCR beta chain with many counts. This sample was included in a study of regulatory T cells in long-lasting Graves disease. Described time point: newly diagnosed GD, antithyroid drugs for less than 3 months. With RNA extracted from PBMCs as input, the TCR library was made. According to the study, TCR beta libraries were built with iRepertoire HTBI primers and CDR3-region Arm-PCR. MiXCR, applied by TCRdb to the multiplex PCR reads, yields one record per CDR3 protein. Among 450,000 to 600,000 distinct CDR3 sequences listed, roughly 13% were seen once. The CDR3 contains 14 residues. V lost 3 bases and J lost 4; bases outside the gene matches: 4. These same records also appear under a second study, on T cells in Graves' hyperthyroidism and ophthalmopathy. That paper notes: Hyperthyroidism in the patients, aged 18 to 65, was newly diagnosed and under 2 months in duration.

The starting material was peripheral blood mononuclear cells (PBMCs), obtained at new diagnosis, from a patient treated with antithyroid drugs. The rearrangement uses TRBV12-3 or TRBV12-4 and TRBJ2-7; the match to TRBD1 covers 9 bases. The sequence was obtained from a man aged 25-45 years with Graves disease. CDR3 in amino acids: CASSFEQGAYEQYF. DNA of the CDR3: TGTGCCAGCAGTTTTGAACAGGGGGCTTACGAGCAGTACTTC.